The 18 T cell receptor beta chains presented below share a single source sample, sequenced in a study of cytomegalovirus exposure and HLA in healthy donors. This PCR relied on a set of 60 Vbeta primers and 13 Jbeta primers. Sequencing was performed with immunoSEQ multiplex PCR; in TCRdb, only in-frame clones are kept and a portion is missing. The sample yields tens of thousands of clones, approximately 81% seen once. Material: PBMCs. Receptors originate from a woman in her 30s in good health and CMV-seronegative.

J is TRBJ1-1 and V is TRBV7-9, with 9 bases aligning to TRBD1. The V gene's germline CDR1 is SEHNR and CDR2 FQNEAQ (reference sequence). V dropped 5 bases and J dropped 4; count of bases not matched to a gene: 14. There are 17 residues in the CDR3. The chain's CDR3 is CASSRGQGRPATTEAFF. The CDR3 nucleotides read TGTGCCAGCAGCCGAGGACAGGGGAGGCCTGCGACCACTGAAGCTTTCTTT.

CDR3 coding DNA: TGTGCCAGCAGTTACCGGGGGGCAAATTCACCCCTCCACTTT. It encodes CASSYRGANSPLHF. This chain uses TRBV6-5 with TRBJ1-6; D might be TRBD1 (6 bases). The CDR3 loop spans 14 amino acids. Trimming removed 2 bases from V and 7 bases from J, with 9 bases in between. Germline CDR1 reads MNHEY; CDR2 reads SVGAGI.

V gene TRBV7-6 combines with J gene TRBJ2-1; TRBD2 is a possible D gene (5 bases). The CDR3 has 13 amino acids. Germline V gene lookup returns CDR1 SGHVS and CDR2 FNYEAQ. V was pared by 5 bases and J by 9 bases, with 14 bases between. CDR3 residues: CASSHGGGGEQFF. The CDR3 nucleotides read TGTGCCAGCAGCCACGGCGGCGGAGGTGAGCAGTTCTTC.

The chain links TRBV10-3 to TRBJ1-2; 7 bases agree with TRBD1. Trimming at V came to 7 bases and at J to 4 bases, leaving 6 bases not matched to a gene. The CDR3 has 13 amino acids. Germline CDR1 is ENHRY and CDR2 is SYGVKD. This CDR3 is CAINPTGIYGYTF. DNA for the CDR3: TGTGCCATCAACCCGACAGGGATCTATGGCTACACCTTC.

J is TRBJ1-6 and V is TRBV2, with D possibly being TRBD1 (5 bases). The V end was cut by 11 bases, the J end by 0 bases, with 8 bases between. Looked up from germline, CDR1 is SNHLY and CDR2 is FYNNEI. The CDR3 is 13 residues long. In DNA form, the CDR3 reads TGTGCCGGGGGGAGCTCCTATAATTCACCCCTCCACTTT. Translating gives CAGGSSYNSPLHF.

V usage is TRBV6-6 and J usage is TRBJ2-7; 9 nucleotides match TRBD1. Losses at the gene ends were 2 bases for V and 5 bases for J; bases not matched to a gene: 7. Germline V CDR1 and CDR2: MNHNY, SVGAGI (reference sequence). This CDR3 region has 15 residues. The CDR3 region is CASSYLGQGYHEQYF. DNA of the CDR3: TGTGCCAGCAGTTACCTGGGACAGGGATACCACGAGCAGTACTTC.

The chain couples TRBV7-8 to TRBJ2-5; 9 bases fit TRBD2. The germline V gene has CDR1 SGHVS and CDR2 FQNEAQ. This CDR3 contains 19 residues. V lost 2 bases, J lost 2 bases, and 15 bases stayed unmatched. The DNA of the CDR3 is TGTGCCAGCAGCTTAAAAAGTGGGGAAAGGGGACTAGCACAAGAGACCCAGTACTTC. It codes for CASSLKSGERGLAQETQYF.

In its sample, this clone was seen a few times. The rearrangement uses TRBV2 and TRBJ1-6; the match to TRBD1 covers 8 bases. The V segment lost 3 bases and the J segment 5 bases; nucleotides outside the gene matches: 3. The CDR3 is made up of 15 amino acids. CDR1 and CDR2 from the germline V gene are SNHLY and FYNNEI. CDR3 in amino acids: CASSDQGADNSPLHF. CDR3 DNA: TGTGCCAGCAGTGATCAGGGGGCCGATAATTCACCCCTCCACTTT.

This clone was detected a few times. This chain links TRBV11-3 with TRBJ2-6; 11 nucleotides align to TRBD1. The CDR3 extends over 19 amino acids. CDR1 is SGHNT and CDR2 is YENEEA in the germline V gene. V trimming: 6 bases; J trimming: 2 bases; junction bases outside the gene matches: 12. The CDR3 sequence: CASSFPFGQGAPGANVLTF. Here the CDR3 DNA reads TGTGCCAGCAGTTTCCCATTCGGACAGGGGGCGCCTGGGGCCAACGTCCTGACTTTC.

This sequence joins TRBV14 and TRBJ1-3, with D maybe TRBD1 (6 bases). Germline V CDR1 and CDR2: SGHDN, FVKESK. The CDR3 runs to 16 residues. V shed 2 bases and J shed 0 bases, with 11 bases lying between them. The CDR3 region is CASSQPDRDSGNTIYF. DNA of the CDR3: TGTGCCAGCAGCCAACCGGACAGAGACTCTGGAAACACCATATATTTT. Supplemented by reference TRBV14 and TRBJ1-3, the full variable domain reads EAGVTQFPSHSVIEKGQTVTLRCDPISGHDNLYWYRRVMGKEIKFLLHFVKESKQDESGMPNNRFLAERTGGTYSTLKVQPAELEDSGVYFCASSQPDRDSGNTIYFGEGSWLTVV.

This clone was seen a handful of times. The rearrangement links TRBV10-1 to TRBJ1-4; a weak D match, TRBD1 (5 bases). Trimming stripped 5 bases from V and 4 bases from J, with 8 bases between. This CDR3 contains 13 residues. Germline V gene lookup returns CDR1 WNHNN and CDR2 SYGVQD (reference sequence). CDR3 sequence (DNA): TGCGCCAGCAGTTCGGGACTTAATGAAAAACTGTTTTTT. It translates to CASSSGLNEKLFF.

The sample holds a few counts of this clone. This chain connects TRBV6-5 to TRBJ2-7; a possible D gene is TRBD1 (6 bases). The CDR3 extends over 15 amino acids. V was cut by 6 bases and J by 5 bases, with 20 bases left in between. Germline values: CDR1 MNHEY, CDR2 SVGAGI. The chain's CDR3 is CASRTGMLALDEQYF. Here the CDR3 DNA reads TGTGCCAGCAGAACAGGGATGCTGGCGCTCGACGAGCAGTACTTC.

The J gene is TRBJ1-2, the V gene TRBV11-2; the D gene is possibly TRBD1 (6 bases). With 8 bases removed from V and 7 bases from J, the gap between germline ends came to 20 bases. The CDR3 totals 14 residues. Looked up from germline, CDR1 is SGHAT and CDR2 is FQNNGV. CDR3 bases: TGTGCCAGCGAACTGTGGGGGGGCGATGGTGGCTACACCTTC. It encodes CASELWGGDGGYTF.

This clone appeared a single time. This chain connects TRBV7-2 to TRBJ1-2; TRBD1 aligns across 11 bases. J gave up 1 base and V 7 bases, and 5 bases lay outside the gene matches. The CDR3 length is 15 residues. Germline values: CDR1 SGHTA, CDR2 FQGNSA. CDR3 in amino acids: CASNRDRGDNYGYTF. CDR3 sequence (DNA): TGTGCCAGCAACCGGGACAGGGGGGATAACTATGGCTACACCTTC.

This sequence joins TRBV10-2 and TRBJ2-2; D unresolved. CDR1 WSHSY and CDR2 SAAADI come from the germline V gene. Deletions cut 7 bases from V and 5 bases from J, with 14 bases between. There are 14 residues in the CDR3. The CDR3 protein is CASNVRPGTGELFF. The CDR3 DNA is TGCGCCAGCAACGTAAGACCCGGGACCGGGGAGCTGTTTTTT.

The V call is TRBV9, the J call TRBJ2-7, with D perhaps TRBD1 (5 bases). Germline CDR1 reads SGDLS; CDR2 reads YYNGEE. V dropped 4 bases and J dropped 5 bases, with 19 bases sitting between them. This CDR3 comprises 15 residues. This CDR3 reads CASSPTGPGYHEQYF. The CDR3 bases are TGTGCCAGCAGCCCAACCGGCCCAGGGTACCACGAGCAGTACTTC.

DNA of the CDR3: TGTGCCAGTAGTATAGATGTCGGACAGGCGAACACCGGGGAGCTGTTTTTT. Translated, it gives CASSIDVGQANTGELFF. The rearrangement joins TRBV19 to TRBJ2-2, with 7 bases lining up with TRBD1. The V segment lost 0 bases and the J segment 0 bases; nucleotides outside the gene matches: 4. The germline V gene has CDR1 LNHDA and CDR2 SQIVND (reference sequence). The CDR3 extends over 17 amino acids.

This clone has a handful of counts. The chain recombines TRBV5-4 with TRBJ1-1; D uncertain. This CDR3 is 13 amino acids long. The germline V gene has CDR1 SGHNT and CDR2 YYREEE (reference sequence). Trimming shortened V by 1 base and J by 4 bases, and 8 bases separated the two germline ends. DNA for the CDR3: TGTGCCAGCAGCTTGTGGGGAGGCACTGAAGCTTTCTTT. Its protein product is CASSLWGGTEAFF.